The 24 T cell receptor beta chains listed next were all sequenced from one sample in a study of T cell clusters in autoimmune cytopenias. Each sample's input was about 250 ng genomic DNA, 38,000 or so genome equivalents. One tube held mixed TRB-A and TRB-B primer pools for touch-down PCR. TCRdb re-called the multiplex PCR reads, yielding one record per CDR3 amino acid sequence without DNA. In all, the sample yields 3,000 to 3,500 distinct CDR3 sequences. The specimen sequenced was peripheral blood. The receptors derive from a human donor with an autoimmune cytopenia or autoimmune hepatitis (not recorded which).

Considering frequency, this clonotype is medium-sized. The V call is TRBV4-2, the J call TRBJ2-6; TCRdb's D call, TRBD2, is unchecked because there is no DNA. This CDR3 has 18 amino acids. Germline V gene data show CDR1 as LGHNA and CDR2 as YNFKEQ. This chain's CDR3 is CASSPAAGAGSGANVLTF.

The chain combines TRBV7-6 with TRBJ2-1. The germline V gene encodes CDR1 SGHVS and CDR2 FNYEAQ. CDR3 length: 14 amino acids. The CDR3 loop reads CASSFPTEKNEQFF.

The chain links TRBV20-1 to TRBJ1-2; the TRBD1 assignment by TCRdb is unverifiable without DNA. Germline V gene data show CDR1 as DFQATT and CDR2 as SNEGSKA (reference sequence). The length of the CDR3 is 12 residues. CDR3 in amino acids: CSAGTARDGYTF.

V is TRBV29-1 and J is TRBJ1-3. This CDR3 contains 12 residues. CDR1 and CDR2 (germline): SQVTM, ANQGSEA. CDR3 sequence: CSVGLGANTIYF.

This clonotype is labeled large (0.1 to 1%) based on frequency. V gene TRBV29-1 combines with J gene TRBJ2-2; as DNA is missing, the TRBD2 call by TCRdb cannot be tested. The CDR3 is 14 amino acids. Looked up from germline, CDR1 is SQVTM and CDR2 is ANQGSEA. CDR3 sequence: CSARSGTSSGELFF.

In terms of frequency, this clonotype is medium-sized. This chain connects TRBV7-9 to TRBJ2-5; TCRdb proposes TRBD2, but this gene call is untestable without DNA. From germline, CDR1 is SEHNR and CDR2 FQNEAQ (reference sequence). CDR3 length: 14 residues. The CDR3 spells CASSLGASLETQYF.

This clonotype is labeled medium-sized based on frequency. This chain joins TRBV4-2 and TRBJ2-5; TCRdb calls TRBD2, which cannot be checked without DNA. There are 15 residues in the CDR3. CDR1 and CDR2 (germline): LGHNA, YNFKEQ. CDR3 region: CASSQGESGSETQYF.

Its frequency marks this clonotype as medium-sized. The J gene is TRBJ1-5, the V gene TRBV6-5. CDR1 is MNHEY, CDR2 SVGAGI, per germline. This CDR3 is 14 amino acids long. CDR3: CASSSYALRQPQHF.

Judged by frequency, this clonotype is large (0.1 to 1%). The CDR3 loop is CASSATGQGISPLHF. The chain combines TRBV5-6 with TRBJ1-6; TCRdb reports TRBD1, a call that lacks DNA to check it against. Germline CDR1 and CDR2: SGHDT and YYEEEE. The CDR3 totals 15 residues. Full variable domain (outside the CDR3, taken from reference TRBV5-6 and TRBJ1-6): DAGVTQSPTHLIKTRGQQVTLRCSPKSGHDTVSWYQQALGQGPQFIFQYYEEEERQRGNFPDRFSGHQFPNYSSELNVNALLLGDSALYLCASSATGQGISPLHFGNGTRLTVT.

The genes are TRBV7-2 and TRBJ2-3; lacking DNA, the TRBD1 call made by TCRdb goes unchecked. Germline CDR1 and CDR2: SGHTA and FQGNSA. CDR3 length equals 14 residues. This CDR3 reads CASSPGQATDTQYF.

This chain connects TRBV27 to TRBJ1-1; TCRdb's D call, TRBD1, is unchecked because there is no DNA. Looked up from germline, CDR1 is MNHEY and CDR2 is SMNVEV (reference sequence). The CDR3 extends over 13 amino acids. CDR3 loop: CASGMGLGTEAFF.

This clonotype is called medium-sized based on its frequency. The chain has TRBV18 and TRBJ2-2; TCRdb gives TRBD2 as the D gene, but with no DNA this cannot be confirmed. The CDR3 runs to 15 residues. CDR1 and CDR2 from the germline V gene are KGHSH and LQKENI. The CDR3 loop reads CASSPPAGGTGELFF. Together with reference TRBV18 and TRBJ2-2, the CDR3 gives the full variable domain: NAGVMQNPRHLVRRRGQEARLRCSPMKGHSHVYWYRQLPEEGLKFMVYLQKENIIDESGMPKERFSAEFPKEGPSILRIQQVVRGDSAAYFCASSPPAGGTGELFFGEGSRLTVL.

This clonotype is labeled medium-sized based on frequency. The rearrangement uses TRBV18 and TRBJ2-7; TCRdb's D call of TRBD1 is untestable without DNA. This CDR3 spans 15 amino acids. Germline V gene lookup returns CDR1 KGHSH and CDR2 LQKENI. This CDR3 is CASSPGADRGREQYF.

The rearrangement links TRBV5-1 to TRBJ2-1; the TCRdb call, TRBD2, lacks DNA for checking. Germline V gives CDR1 SGHRS, CDR2 YFSETQ. The CDR3 covers 14 residues. CDR3 amino acids: CASLSGGGINEQFF.

The chain has TRBV11-1 and TRBJ2-5; the D gene TCRdb calls, TRBD2, cannot be checked with no DNA. From germline, CDR1 is SGHAT and CDR2 FQDESV (reference sequence). There are 15 residues in the CDR3. CDR3 region: CASSLIGTSRETQYF. The full variable domain, rest sourced from reference TRBV11-1 and TRBJ2-5, is EAEVAQSPRYKITEKSQAVAFWCDPISGHATLYWYRQILGQGPELLVQFQDESVVDDSQLPKDRFSAERLKGVDSTLKIQPAELGDSAMYLCASSLIGTSRETQYFGPGTRLLVL.

This chain connects TRBV10-3 to TRBJ1-1; TCRdb returns TRBD1, unconfirmable since there is no DNA. The CDR3 loop spans 13 amino acids. Germline V gene sequence: CDR1 ENHRY, CDR2 SYGVKD. The CDR3 sequence is CAINSGSQTEAFF.

This clonotype ranks as large in terms of frequency. J is TRBJ1-6 and V is TRBV29-1; TCRdb proposes TRBD1, but this gene call is untestable without DNA. Germline CDR1 SQVTM, CDR2 ANQGSEA. CDR3 size: 13 residues. The CDR3 loop reads CSVRETVNSPLHF.

Frequency places this clonotype as medium-sized (0.01 to 0.1%). This chain joins TRBV18 and TRBJ2-1; TCRdb designates TRBD1, a call that cannot be tested without DNA. The CDR3 totals 18 residues. The germline V gene encodes CDR1 KGHSH and CDR2 LQKENI. The CDR3 is CASSPTPPSGSSYNEQFF. The full variable domain, in which reference TRBV18 and TRBJ2-1 provide the parts outside the CDR3, is NAGVMQNPRHLVRRRGQEARLRCSPMKGHSHVYWYRQLPEEGLKFMVYLQKENIIDESGMPKERFSAEFPKEGPSILRIQQVVRGDSAAYFCASSPTPPSGSSYNEQFFGPGTRLTVL.

This chain links TRBV5-4 with TRBJ1-2; lacking DNA, the TRBD1 call made by TCRdb goes unchecked. The germline V gene encodes CDR1 SGHNT and CDR2 YYREEE (reference sequence). This CDR3 has 14 amino acids. The CDR3 protein is CASSLDRGRQGYTF.

Judged by frequency, this clonotype is medium-sized. This chain joins TRBV27 and TRBJ2-3; TCRdb designates TRBD1, a call that cannot be tested without DNA. CDR1 is MNHEY and CDR2 is SMNVEV in the germline V gene (reference sequence). This CDR3 contains 16 residues. The CDR3 protein is CASSSAGQIITDTQYF.

This clonotype is classed as medium-sized by frequency. The chain combines TRBV6-5 with TRBJ2-1. The CDR3 is 14 amino acids. CDR1 is MNHEY and CDR2 is SVGAGI in the germline V gene. CDR3 sequence: CASRYRYSYNEQFF.

This clonotype is classed as medium-sized (0.01 to 0.1%) by frequency. The gene calls are TRBV27 and TRBJ2-1; as DNA is missing, the TRBD2 call by TCRdb cannot be tested. The length of the CDR3 is 15 residues. Germline CDR1 MNHEY, CDR2 SMNVEV (reference sequence). The CDR3 region is CASTRTSGGLGEQFF.

In terms of frequency, this clonotype is medium-sized. The J gene is TRBJ2-2, the V gene TRBV6-2 or TRBV6-3; TCRdb gives TRBD1 as the D gene, but with no DNA this cannot be confirmed. The germline V gene has CDR1 MNHEY and CDR2 SVGEGT. The CDR3 length is 16 residues. The chain's CDR3 is CASSYLGQGATGELFF.

This clonotype is deemed medium-sized by its frequency. The CDR3 region is CASSIGAGPEKLFF. The chain has TRBV19 and TRBJ1-4; the TCRdb D gene call, TRBD1, has no DNA to confirm it. The CDR3 totals 14 residues. CDR1 is LNHDA and CDR2 is SQIVND in the germline V gene (reference sequence).